This T cell receptor beta chain was identified in a study of blood T cell repertoires in COVID-19. Study context: Samples taken during acute and convalescent COVID-19 were collected in the United States, Italy and Spain.

V was cut by 2 bases and J by 4 bases, with 11 bases left in between. The germline V gene encodes CDR1 MNHEY and CDR2 SMNVEV (reference sequence). The CDR3 length is 14 residues. Authors' processing steps: Reference gene primer amplification in the assay estimated nucleated cell counts. Sequencing was performed with immunoSEQ multiplex PCR; in TCRdb, only in-frame clones are kept and a portion is missing. V, J and clone size are taken as reported in that table, and D and trimming were inferred from the DNA itself. Among about 55,000 clones listed, 80% to 85% were seen once. The TCR sequence derives from a woman in her sixties or seventies with acute or convalescent COVID-19. Specimen: peripheral blood. The chain couples TRBV27 to TRBJ1-2; D is possibly TRBD1 (6 bases). The DNA of the CDR3 is TGTGCCAGCAGTTTAACACAGGGAAGCTATGGCTACACCTTC. Protein product: CASSLTQGSYGYTF.